Below are 13 T cell receptor beta chains sequenced from a single sample in a study of Ad26.COV2.S vaccination and SARS-CoV-2 variants (dated by TCRdb to about 2021). Receptors were amplified or captured by the immunoSEQ multiplex PCR assay. TCRdb retrieved this table from immuneACCESS and kept in-frame rearrangements only. Not all clones are present; in checked studies, unresolved V genes account for under half, and no reason is known for the remainder. In this sample the table shows about 280,000 clones, about 90% of which occur a single time. The ten biggest clones cover under 4% of the sample. Explained via the paper, the treatment or condition label denotes: about 20 received Ad26.COV2.S at low or high dose, single or two shots; roughly 5 received placebo; per-sample allocation not given. Repertoires of vaccine and placebo recipients were sequenced from samples collected on day 63 after the first injection.

The sequences come from peripheral blood, collected in a trial of Ad26.COV2.S vaccine versus placebo. All receptors derive from a person aged 18-65 years who received the Ad26.COV2.S COVID-19 vaccine or a placebo.

In its sample, this clone was seen a few times. CDR3 DNA: TGTGCCAGCAGTCCACTCTCAGGGGCAGATACGCAGTATTTT. It encodes CASSPLSGADTQYF. The gene calls are TRBV6-2 or TRBV6-3 and TRBJ2-3; weak D call: TRBD1 (6 bases). The CDR3 is 14 residues long. Between the trimmed V and J ends, which lost 5 bases and 4 bases, there was a span of 13 bases. CDR1 MNHEY and CDR2 SVGEGT come from the germline V gene.

CDR3 residues: CASTSGTAYTDTQYF. In nucleotides, the CDR3 is TGTGCCAGCACCTCAGGGACAGCCTACACAGATACGCAGTATTTT. The rearrangement uses TRBV3-1 (or the pseudogene TRBV3-2) and TRBJ2-3; 7 bases are shared with TRBD1. The germline CDR1 and CDR2 sequences are LGHDT and YNNKEL (reference sequence). V shed 7 bases and J 2 bases; nucleotides not matched to a gene: 9. The CDR3 contains 15 residues.

This clone was observed a single time. This chain connects TRBV4-2 to TRBJ2-3, with TRBD2 matching 7 bases. The CDR3 length is 15 residues. Trimming at V came to 4 bases and at J to 6 bases, leaving 10 bases not matched to a gene. Germline assignment: CDR1 LGHNA and CDR2 YNFKEQ. The CDR3 nucleotides are TGTGCCAGCAGCCTGGACGGCAGGGAGGGCGATACGCAGTATTTT. Protein product: CASSLDGREGDTQYF.

This sequence joins TRBV19 and TRBJ1-5; D is ambiguous. Between the trimmed V and J ends, which lost 7 bases and 6 bases, there was a span of 19 bases. The CDR3 runs 15 residues. CDR1 and CDR2 (germline): LNHDA, SQIVND (reference sequence). For the CDR3, the DNA is TGTGCCAGTACCTCAAAGGGCAGGCAGAGTCAGCCCCAGCATTTT. It encodes CASTSKGRQSQPQHF. Complete variable domain (other parts from reference TRBV19 and TRBJ1-5): DGGITQSPKYLFRKEGQNVTLSCEQNLNHDAMYWYRQDPGQGLRLIYYSQIVNDFQKGDIAEGYSVSREKKESFPLTVTSAQKNPTAFYLCASTSKGRQSQPQHFGDGTRLSIL.

The V and J genes are TRBV10-3 and TRBJ2-5; 7 bases agree with TRBD1. The germline CDR1 and CDR2 sequences are ENHRY and SYGVKD. V lost 3 bases and J lost 5; bases outside the gene matches: 12. The CDR3 is 16 residues long. The CDR3 sequence is CAISDPQGLGGETQYF. The DNA of the CDR3 is TGTGCCATCAGTGATCCCCAGGGGTTAGGGGGCGAGACCCAGTACTTC.

This chain uses TRBV18 with TRBJ2-3; D is unclear. The CDR3 sequence is 17 residues long. Deletions cut 2 bases from V and 1 base from J, with 16 bases between. Germline V gene lookup returns CDR1 KGHSH and CDR2 LQKENI. In DNA form, the CDR3 reads TGTGCCAGCTCACCAATGGCGACGACATGGGGCACAGATACGCAGTATTTT. Its translation: CASSPMATTWGTDTQYF. The full variable domain, rest sourced from reference TRBV18 and TRBJ2-3, is NAGVMQNPRHLVRRRGQEARLRCSPMKGHSHVYWYRQLPEEGLKFMVYLQKENIIDESGMPKERFSAEFPKEGPSILRIQQVVRGDSAAYFCASSPMATTWGTDTQYFGPGTRLTVL.

The gene calls are TRBV4-1 and TRBJ2-2; D unclear. Trimming took off 1 base at V and 0 bases at J, with 15 bases between the two ends. The germline CDR1 and CDR2 sequences are MGHRA and YSYEKL. The CDR3 is 18 residues long. CDR3 DNA sequence: TGCGCCAGCAGCCAAGGGTCTCAGCTTGGCGCGAACACCGGGGAGCTGTTTTTT. Residues: CASSQGSQLGANTGELFF.

This clone came up once. This rearrangement joins TRBV6-4 to TRBJ2-7, with no clear D. The V end was cut by 4 bases, the J end by 6 bases, with 10 bases between. Germline V gene lookup returns CDR1 MRHNA and CDR2 SNTAGT. The CDR3 has 12 residues. The CDR3 loop is CASSAPRFEQYF. CDR3 bases: TGTGCCAGCAGTGCCCCTCGGTTCGAGCAGTACTTC.

This rearrangement joins TRBV30 to TRBJ2-7; TRBD1 agrees at 12 bases. Germline V gene lookup returns CDR1 GTSNPN and CDR2 SVGIG (reference sequence). This CDR3 comprises 13 residues. The trim removed 7 bases at V and 3 bases at J, leaving 4 bases unmatched. The DNA of the CDR3 is TGTGCCTCGGGACAGGGGGCCTTCTACGAGCAGTACTTC. Protein: CASGQGAFYEQYF.

This chain uses TRBV27 with TRBJ2-5; D ambiguous. CDR1 and CDR2 from the germline V gene are MNHEY and SMNVEV (reference sequence). V lost 5 bases, J lost 1 base, and 14 bases lay in between. This CDR3 is built from 15 residues. CDR3 sequence (DNA): TGTGCCAGCAGTGTCGGACCAACACTCCAAGAGACCCAGTACTTC. Translated, it gives CASSVGPTLQETQYF.

V usage is TRBV5-4 and J usage is TRBJ2-7; 9 positions agree with TRBD2. Trimming cost V 4 bases and J 5 bases; bases outside gene matches: 7. Per germline, CDR1 SGHNT and CDR2 YYREEE (reference sequence). The CDR3 spans 14 residues. DNA of the CDR3: TGTGCCAGCAGCGGTAGCGGGAGTGGAGACGAGCAGTACTTC. Translation gives CASSGSGSGDEQYF.

The genes are TRBV4-3 and TRBJ1-1, with D hard to call. This CDR3 spans 14 amino acids. V was clipped by 6 bases and J by 2 bases, with 13 bases between them. The germline CDR1 and CDR2 sequences are LGHNA and YSLEER. The CDR3 is CASRIQISNTEAFF. CDR3 coding DNA: TGCGCCAGCAGGATACAGATCAGTAACACTGAAGCTTTCTTT.

The V gene is TRBV29-1, the J gene TRBJ1-2; D gene unclear. Germline lookup yields CDR1 SQVTM and CDR2 ANQGSEA. The length of the CDR3 is 8 residues. Trimming removed 3 bases at V and 12 bases at J, with 5 bases between. CDR3 amino acids: CSVESDTF. In DNA form, the CDR3 reads TGCAGCGTTGAGTCTGACACCTTC.